The 13 T cell receptor beta chains reported below all come from one sample, sequenced in a study of T cell changes during pregnancy in multiple sclerosis (dated by TCRdb to about 2019). Preparation of the library involved the immunoSEQ multiplex PCR assay. TCRdb took over this immuneACCESS table, retaining in-frame rearrangements with V and J assigned. Such tables are incomplete; in checked studies, under half of the missing clones stem from an unresolved V gene, and the remainder is unexplained. The sample table holds about 27,000 clones, of which around nine tenths were seen once. Roughly 8.3% of the sample belongs to the ten largest clones. Specimen: CD8+ T cells from peripheral blood mononuclear cells, collected in the second trimester of pregnancy. The source is a female donor with multiple sclerosis, enrolled in a pregnancy study.

The sample holds one count of this clone. CDR3 sequence reads: CASSFLGGEQYF. In nucleotides, the CDR3 is TGTGCCAGCAGTTTCTTAGGAGGGGAGCAGTACTTC. The V gene is TRBV27, the J gene TRBJ2-7; possibly TRBD2 for D (6 bases). Trimming took off 3 bases at V and 7 bases at J, with 10 bases between the two ends. The CDR3 contains 12 residues. The germline V gene has CDR1 MNHEY and CDR2 SMNVEV (reference sequence).

This chain links TRBV5-6 with TRBJ1-4, with 10 positions matching TRBD1. The CDR3 consists of 14 residues. Germline V gene lookup returns CDR1 SGHDT and CDR2 YYEEEE. Trimming cost V 2 bases and J 11 bases; bases outside gene matches: 6. CDR3 DNA: TGTGCCAGCAGCTTCGGGACAGGGGCGATTAAACTGTTTTTT. This encodes CASSFGTGAIKLFF. Together with reference TRBV5-6 and TRBJ1-4, the CDR3 gives the full variable domain: DAGVTQSPTHLIKTRGQQVTLRCSPKSGHDTVSWYQQALGQGPQFIFQYYEEEERQRGNFPDRFSGHQFPNYSSELNVNALLLGDSALYLCASSFGTGAIKLFFGSGTQLSVL.

The rearrangement uses TRBV9 and TRBJ2-2; TRBD1 agrees at 9 bases. Germline CDR1 SGDLS, CDR2 YYNGEE. V lost 3 bases, J lost 4 bases, and 10 bases stayed unmatched. The CDR3 runs to 17 residues. CDR3 region: CASSAHPGQGLTGELFF. As DNA, the CDR3 is TGTGCCAGCAGCGCCCACCCGGGACAGGGTCTCACCGGGGAGCTGTTTTTT.

This clone was counted once. This sequence joins TRBV13 and TRBJ1-2; TRBD1 matches 9 bases. J lost 4 bases, V lost 0 bases, and 3 bases had no gene match. The CDR3 runs 15 residues. Germline lookup yields CDR1 PRHDT and CDR2 FYEKMQ (reference sequence). Here the CDR3 DNA reads TGTGCCAGCAGCTTAGGCCGGGACAGGGTCTATGGCTACACCTTC. The encoded protein is CASSLGRDRVYGYTF.

This clone was counted once. The rearrangement joins TRBV19 to TRBJ2-2, with TRBD2 matching over 7 bases. V shed 10 bases, J shed 2 bases, and the junction held 10 bases outside the gene matches. The CDR3 is 15 amino acids. Germline V gene data show CDR1 as LNHDA and CDR2 as SQIVND (reference sequence). The CDR3 coding sequence is TGTGCCACTCTCGGCGGGGGAGACAACACCGGGGAGCTGTTTTTT. Its translation: CATLGGGDNTGELFF. Supplemented by reference TRBV19 and TRBJ2-2, the full variable domain reads DGGITQSPKYLFRKEGQNVTLSCEQNLNHDAMYWYRQDPGQGLRLIYYSQIVNDFQKGDIAEGYSVSREKKESFPLTVTSAQKNPTAFYLCATLGGGDNTGELFFGEGSRLTVL.

The chain recombines TRBV7-9 with TRBJ2-1; the D gene is possibly TRBD2 (6 bases). This CDR3 region has 15 residues. CDR1 is SEHNR and CDR2 is FQNEAQ in the germline V gene (reference sequence). V gave up 5 bases and J gave up 4 bases, with 15 bases separating them. CDR3 nucleotide sequence: TGTGCCAGCAGCCCCCGGGGACTTACTTACAATGAGCAGTTCTTC. It encodes CASSPRGLTYNEQFF.

This clone occurred once. The chain couples TRBV28 to TRBJ1-4; D is possibly TRBD1 (5 bases). The V and J ends lost 5 bases and 4 bases respectively, with 17 bases between them. In germline, CDR1 is MDHEN, CDR2 SYDVKM. This CDR3 has 16 residues. CDR3 sequence reads: CASSPPRGSLNEKLFF. In DNA form, the CDR3 reads TGTGCCAGCAGTCCCCCCCGGGGGTCCCTTAATGAAAAACTGTTTTTT.

This chain connects TRBV9 to TRBJ1-5; D remains unclear. CDR3 length: 15 residues. The V end lost 0 bases, the J end lost 4 bases, and 11 bases lay between the germline ends. Germline V CDR1 and CDR2: SGDLS, YYNGEE. This CDR3 is CASSVEAGPNQPQHF. The CDR3 DNA follows: TGTGCCAGCAGCGTAGAGGCGGGTCCGAATCAGCCCCAGCATTTT.

The CDR3 loop is CASSSWTNSNQPQHF. The CDR3 bases are TGTGCCAGCAGTTCGTGGACAAATAGCAATCAGCCCCAGCATTTT. The chain joins TRBV28 to TRBJ1-5, with D possibly matching TRBD1 (5 bases). The germline V gene has CDR1 MDHEN and CDR2 SYDVKM. Trimming took off 4 bases at V and 0 bases at J, with 10 bases between the two ends. This CDR3 is built from 15 residues.

The gene calls are TRBV7-8 and TRBJ2-7; tentative D call: TRBD1 (6 bases). The CDR3 spans 14 residues. The V gene lost 5 bases and the J gene lost 1 base, with 12 bases spanning the gap. CDR1 and CDR2 from the germline V gene are SGHVS and FQNEAQ. CDR3 sequence reads: CASSPGTSSYEQYF. Written as DNA, the CDR3 is TGTGCCAGCAGCCCCGGGACATCATCCTACGAGCAGTACTTC.

V is TRBV4-2 and J is TRBJ2-2, with TRBD2 as a possible D gene (5 bases). Germline V lookup: CDR1 LGHNA, CDR2 YNFKEQ. This CDR3 region has 14 residues. With 1 base removed from V and 4 bases from J, the gap between germline ends came to 7 bases. The DNA for the CDR3 is TGTGCCAGCAGCCAAGTTCTAGCCACCGGGGAGCTGTTTTTT. Protein product: CASSQVLATGELFF.

This clone was counted once. This chain links TRBV27 with TRBJ2-7; D is possibly TRBD1 (6 bases). This CDR3 is built from 14 residues. V lost 5 bases and J 0 bases, leaving 11 bases between the germline ends. Germline CDR1 MNHEY, CDR2 SMNVEV (reference sequence). The CDR3 region has the DNA TGTGCCAGCAGTGTGGGGGCCAGCTCCTACGAGCAGTACTTC. Its translation is CASSVGASSYEQYF.

This chain connects TRBV14 to TRBJ1-2; perhaps TRBD1 as D (6 bases). Germline V gene data show CDR1 as SGHDN and CDR2 as FVKESK. The CDR3 loop spans 16 amino acids. V lost 2 bases to trimming and J lost 4 bases, with 17 bases between them. The CDR3 sequence: CASSQKDSSLFYGYTF. The CDR3 DNA is TGTGCCAGCAGCCAAAAGGACAGTTCCCTTTTCTATGGCTACACCTTC.